This is a list of T cell receptor beta chains from one sample in a study of circulating CD8 cells and anti-PD-1 response in melanoma. TCRdb fed the reads into MiXCR, producing one record per CDR3 protein. The sample includes 700 to 850 distinct CDR3 sequences, roughly 9.3% of them seen just once. The specimen comprised CD8+ T cells from PBMCs, sampled at baseline or after one month of anti-PD-1 therapy (not recorded which). The receptors were gathered from a human donor with melanoma. The CDR3 runs from the conserved cysteine through the conserved F or W. A D gene is named only where the DNA matches it firmly. The size entry is marked missing in some rows and otherwise reads once, few, many or a size class.

TRBV19,TRBJ2-7,NA,NA,15,TGTGCCAGTAGCGCATTTGTTGGGGGTTCCTACGAGCAGTACTTC,CASSAFVGGSYEQYF
TRBV7-2,TRBJ2-3,large,TRBD1,17,TGTGCCAGCAGCTCGGATCCAGGGGGAAGGGGCACAGATACGCAGTATTTT,CASSSDPGGRGTDTQYF
TRBV28,TRBJ2-7,medium-sized,NA,11,TGTGCCAGCAGTTTCAGCTACGAGCAGTACTTC,CASSFSYEQYF
TRBV9,TRBJ2-7,medium-sized,TRBD1,14,TGTGCCAGCAGCGTCGGGCAGGGGGCCTACGAGCAGTACTTC,CASSVGQGAYEQYF
TRBV6-4,TRBJ2-1,NA,TRBD1,15,TGTGCCAGCAGTCCCGGGACAGGGTCCTACAATGAGCAGTTCTTC,CASSPGTGSYNEQFF
TRBV19,TRBJ2-6,few,TRBD1,18,TGTGCCAGTAGTAGCCACGGGACAGTACTCTCTGGGGCCAACGTCCTGACTTTC,CASSSHGTVLSGANVLTF
TRBV4-1,TRBJ1-1,medium-sized,NA,15,TGCGCCAGCAGCCAAGATAACGGCCTTAGCACTGAAGCTTTCTTT,CASSQDNGLSTEAFF
TRBV19,TRBJ1-4,medium-sized,NA,16,TGTGCCAGTAGTATTTTTTTTGGGGTTGGTAATGAAAAACTGTTTTTT,CASSIFFGVGNEKLFF
TRBV19,TRBJ2-5,large,TRBD1,12,TGTGCCAGTAGGGACGCTATGGGACAGGGGAACTTC,CASRDAMGQGNF
TRBV19,TRBJ1-3,medium-sized,NA,14,TGTGCCAGTAGTATAGGATTCTCTGGAAACACCATATATTTT,CASSIGFSGNTIYF
TRBV28,TRBJ2-3,medium-sized,NA,15,TGTGCCAGCAGTAGTGGGGCTAGCTCCATAGATACGCAGTATTTT,CASSSGASSIDTQYF
TRBV20-1,TRBJ2-7,few,TRBD1,14,TGCAGTGCGTTTGGACAGGGGGCGACCTACGAGCAGTACTTC,CSAFGQGATYEQYF
TRBV20-1,TRBJ2-3,medium-sized,NA,15,TGCAGTCCCCCTAGGAGGCGGGGACTTCCAGATACGCAGTATTTT,CSPPRRRGLPDTQYF
TRBV7-9,TRBJ1-2,few,NA,15,TGTGCCAGCAGCTTACTCGGGACGGGGAACTATGGCTACACCTTC,CASSLLGTGNYGYTF
TRBV20-1,TRBJ2-3,medium-sized,TRBD2,14,TGCAGTGCTAGCGGGGGGGCCTTGGGAGATACGCAGTATTTT,CSASGGALGDTQYF
TRBV7-3,TRBJ2-3,medium-sized,NA,16,TGTGCCAGCAGCGAAGGGGTCCAGGATCCGACAGATACGCAGTATTTT,CASSEGVQDPTDTQYF
TRBV12-5,TRBJ2-7,medium-sized,NA,14,TGTGCTAGTGGTTTGTTCGGGGCCGCCTACGAGCAGTACTTC,CASGLFGAAYEQYF
TRBV4-3,TRBJ1-1,medium-sized,NA,15,TGCGCCAGCAGCCAAGATCGGGGAATGAACACTGAAGCTTTCTTT,CASSQDRGMNTEAFF
TRBV2,TRBJ2-3,NA,NA,15,TGTGCCAGCAGTGAAATGTGGGGGGACACAGATACGCAGTATTTT,CASSEMWGDTDTQYF
TRBV11-3,TRBJ2-2,medium-sized,NA,15,TGTGCCAGCAGCCCCCACGGGGTGGACACCGGGGAGCTGTTTTTT,CASSPHGVDTGELFF
TRBV20-1,TRBJ2-1,medium-sized,NA,16,TGCAGTGCTAGAGATCTTGCCAGGGGCTCCTACAATGAGCAGTTCTTC,CSARDLARGSYNEQFF
TRBV19,TRBJ2-7,NA,NA,13,TGTGCCAGTGAGGACCCCTACTCCTACGAGCAGTACTTC,CASEDPYSYEQYF
TRBV7-3,TRBJ2-1,NA,NA,12,TGTGCCAGCAGCTTACTTGGCGGGGAACAGTTCTTC,CASSLLGGEQFF
TRBV18,TRBJ1-2,medium-sized,NA,15,TGTGCCAGCTCACCACCCCACCCGGGGGTATATGGCTACACCTTC,CASSPPHPGVYGYTF
TRBV19,TRBJ1-5,medium-sized,NA,16,TGTGCCACGAGTAGGTGGCAGGGAGAGAGCAATCAGCCCCAGCATTTT,CATSRWQGESNQPQHF
TRBV6-2/TRBV6-3,TRBJ1-5,medium-sized,NA,13,TGTGCCAGCAGTCAAAGTGTATATCAGCCCCAGCATTTT,CASSQSVYQPQHF
TRBV27,TRBJ2-3,medium-sized,NA,12,TGTGCCACCCAAACATCCACAGATACGCAGTATTTT,CATQTSTDTQYF
TRBV7-3,TRBJ2-1,medium-sized,TRBD1,15,TGTGCCAGCAGCTCAACTCCGGGACAGAGCAATGAGCAGTTCTTC,CASSSTPGQSNEQFF
TRBV28,TRBJ2-5,few,NA,13,TGTGCCAGCAGTTTAGGGGGTTACGAGACCCAGTACTTC,CASSLGGYETQYF
TRBV28,TRBJ1-5,medium-sized,NA,18,TGTGCCAGCAGTCTGCGGGGCCAGTGGGAATATAGCAATCAGCCCCAGCATTTT,CASSLRGQWEYSNQPQHF
TRBV19,TRBJ1-5,few,NA,12,TGTGCCAGTACTCAGGGAGGTCAGCCCCAGCATTTT,CASTQGGQPQHF
TRBV20-1,TRBJ2-1,NA,TRBD2,15,TGCAGTGGACTAGCGGGGCCCAGCTCCTACAATGAGCAGTTCTTC,CSGLAGPSSYNEQFF
TRBV3-1,TRBJ2-1,few,TRBD2,18,TGTGCCAGCAGCCAAGAGGGGACTAGCAATAATCTCTACAATGAGCAGTTCTTC,CASSQEGTSNNLYNEQFF
TRBV9,TRBJ2-7,few,NA,15,TGTGCCAGCAGCGTAGCTCCAGCCTCCTCCTACGAGCAGTACTTC,CASSVAPASSYEQYF
TRBV19,TRBJ2-5,medium-sized,NA,15,TGTGCCAGTAGTATTTTAGGGACGCCGCAAGAGACCCAGTACTTC,CASSILGTPQETQYF
TRBV9,TRBJ2-3,medium-sized,NA,15,TGTGCCAGCAGCGTAGGGGACCTGGGCACAGATACGCAGTATTTT,CASSVGDLGTDTQYF
TRBV27,TRBJ2-7,medium-sized,NA,13,TGTGCCAGCAGTTTAACAGAGGTCTACGAGCAGTACTTC,CASSLTEVYEQYF
TRBV19,TRBJ2-7,medium-sized,TRBD1,14,TGTGCCAGTAGTATGGACAGGACGGCCTACGAGCAGTACTTC,CASSMDRTAYEQYF
TRBV19,TRBJ2-1,NA,TRBD1,15,TGTGCCAGTAAACTGGGGGACAGTTCCTACAATGAGCAGTTCTTC,CASKLGDSSYNEQFF
TRBV7-2,TRBJ2-3,hyperexpanded,NA,17,TGTGCCAGCAGCTTAGATCCCGGGGGTACTAGCACAGATACGCAGTATTTT,CASSLDPGGTSTDTQYF
TRBV19,TRBJ2-1,medium-sized,TRBD2,15,TGTGCCAGTAGTATCGTAGCGGGGGGGCAAAATGAGCAGTTCTTC,CASSIVAGGQNEQFF
TRBV19,TRBJ2-1,NA,NA,13,TGTGCCAGTAAGGCAGGGGGGTACAATGAGCAGTTCTTC,CASKAGGYNEQFF
TRBV28,TRBJ2-7,medium-sized,NA,14,TGTGCCAGCAGTTGGGCGGGAAGCTCCTACGAGCAGTACTTC,CASSWAGSSYEQYF
TRBV19,TRBJ2-4,once,TRBD1,15,TGTGCCAGTAGCCACCTCGCAGGGGGCGCGAACATTCAGTACTTC,CASSHLAGGANIQYF
TRBV3-1,TRBJ2-7,few,TRBD2,15,TGTGCCAGCAGCCTCGCGGGAGTTAACTCCTACGAGCGGTACTTC,CASSLAGVNSYERYF
TRBV12-3/TRBV12-4,TRBJ2-7,medium-sized,TRBD1,16,TGTGCCAGCAGTGGGGACCGGGACAGGCATTCCTACGAGCAGTACTTC,CASSGDRDRHSYEQYF